This entry lists 23 T cell receptor beta chains sequenced from one sample in a study of blood T cell repertoires in COVID-19. Profiled with immunoSEQ multiplex PCR; TCRdb holds only in-frame clones, not every one. The table includes about 180,000 clones, more than 70% detected once. The sequenced material came from peripheral blood. The receptors derive from a woman at least 80 years old with active or convalescent COVID-19.

This chain connects TRBV7-3 to TRBJ2-5; TRBD2 agrees at 10 bases. CDR1 is SGHTA and CDR2 is FQGTGA in the germline V gene. Unmatched junction bases numbered 11, after V lost 2 bases and J lost 5 bases. The CDR3 has 17 residues. The CDR3 loop is CASSLYASGSGLETQYF. The CDR3 DNA reads as TGTGCCAGCAGCTTATACGCTAGCGGGAGCGGTTTGGAGACCCAGTACTTC. The complete variable domain, with remaining parts taken from reference TRBV7-3 and TRBJ2-5, reads GAGVSQTPSNKVTEKGKYVELRCDPISGHTALYWYRQSLGQGPEFLIYFQGTGAADDSGLPNDRFFAVRPEGSVSTLKIQRTERGDSAVYLCASSLYASGSGLETQYFGPGTRLLVL.

CDR3 DNA: TGTGCCAGTAGTATAAGGGGCAGGGATCGCTACACCTTC. Amino acid sequence: CASSIRGRDRYTF. The chain links TRBV19 to TRBJ1-2; D is perhaps TRBD1 (5 bases). The V end was cut by 2 bases, the J end by 9 bases, with 13 bases between. The CDR3 runs 13 residues. CDR1 and CDR2 (germline): LNHDA, SQIVND (reference sequence).

The chain is built from TRBV2 and TRBJ2-5, with D unclear. The V and J ends lost 6 bases and 3 bases respectively, with 8 bases between them. This CDR3 comprises 12 residues. Looked up from germline, CDR1 is SNHLY and CDR2 is FYNNEI. CDR3 DNA: TGTGCCAGCAGACACGGAGAAGAGACCCAGTACTTC. It translates to CASRHGEETQYF.

The rearrangement uses TRBV5-1 and TRBJ2-5; 11 bases align to TRBD2. Germline assignment: CDR1 SGHRS and CDR2 YFSETQ. CDR3 size: 15 residues. Unmatched junction bases numbered 4, after V lost 2 bases and J lost 4 bases. Here the CDR3 DNA reads TGCGCCAGCAGCTTTAGACTAGCGGGATCAGAGACCCAGTACTTC. Translated: CASSFRLAGSETQYF. The full variable domain, in which reference TRBV5-1 and TRBJ2-5 provide the parts outside the CDR3, is KAGVTQTPRYLIKTRGQQVTLSCSPISGHRSVSWYQQTPGQGLQFLFEYFSETQRNKGNFPGRFSGRQFSNSRSEMNVSTLELGDSALYLCASSFRLAGSETQYFGPGTRLLVL.

The chain is built from TRBV3-1 (or the pseudogene TRBV3-2) and TRBJ1-1; D uncertain. CDR3 length equals 12 residues. Germline V gene lookup returns CDR1 LGHDT and CDR2 YNNKEL (reference sequence). V was shortened by 3 bases and J by 1 base, with 3 bases between the two germline ends. CDR3 sequence reads: CASSHRNTEAFF. The CDR3 bases are TGTGCCAGCAGCCATAGGAACACTGAAGCTTTCTTT.

Comments on this clone: This sample also contains other DNA sequences that code for the same CDR3. The rearrangement uses TRBV7-3 and TRBJ2-7; D gene unclear. V was trimmed by 4 bases and J by 3 bases, leaving 10 bases between them. From germline, CDR1 is SGHTA and CDR2 FQGTGA. The CDR3 has 13 residues. DNA of the CDR3: TGTGCCAGCAGCTCGTCCGGTGGCTACGAGCAGTACTTC. This gives the protein CASSSSGGYEQYF.

This chain links TRBV7-9 with TRBJ2-7, with D possibly being TRBD1 (6 bases). Germline V gene data show CDR1 as SEHNR and CDR2 as FQNEAQ (reference sequence). This CDR3 has 14 amino acids. V was pared by 3 bases and J by 3 bases, with 12 bases between. The CDR3 DNA follows: TGTGCCAGCAGCTTCCAGACAGGCCACTACGAGCAGTACTTC. Translated, it gives CASSFQTGHYEQYF.

This clone was found once. The gene calls are TRBV25-1 and TRBJ2-3; 7 nucleotides agree with TRBD2. This CDR3 has 13 residues. V was clipped by 6 bases and J by 4 bases; unmatched bases: 4. The germline CDR1 and CDR2 sequences are MGHDK and SYGVNS. CDR3 region: CASSREVPDTQYF. CDR3 coding DNA: TGTGCCAGCAGCCGGGAGGTCCCAGATACGCAGTATTTT.

The rearrangement uses TRBV5-5 and TRBJ1-1; D unclear. The germline V gene encodes CDR1 SGHKS and CDR2 YYEKEE (reference sequence). V lost 1 base and J 3 bases, leaving 10 bases between the germline ends. The CDR3 runs to 14 residues. CDR3 protein: CASSLQERYTEAFF. The CDR3 nucleotides read TGTGCCAGCAGCTTGCAGGAGCGGTACACTGAAGCTTTCTTT.

CDR3 DNA: TGTGCCAGCAGCGACCGGGACAGGGTGGAAGCTTTCTTT. As protein: CASSDRDRVEAFF. The chain combines TRBV9 with TRBJ1-1; 9 bases are a match to TRBD1. The CDR3 spans 13 residues. Germline lookup yields CDR1 SGDLS and CDR2 YYNGEE. Losses at the gene ends were 3 bases for V and 8 bases for J; bases not matched to a gene: 5. The full variable domain, with the rest looked up from reference TRBV9 and TRBJ1-1, is DSGVTQTPKHLITATGQRVTLRCSPRSGDLSVYWYQQSLDQGLQFLIQYYNGEERAKGNILERFSAQQFPDLHSELNLSSLELGDSALYFCASSDRDRVEAFFGQGTRLTVV.

This clone was detected only a few times. The V and J genes are TRBV7-9 and TRBJ2-2; D may be TRBD1 (5 bases). CDR3 length equals 11 residues. Germline CDR1 and CDR2: SEHNR and FQNEAQ (reference sequence). In nucleotides, the CDR3 is TGTGGGGGCCATAACACCGGGGAGCTGTTTTTT. It encodes CGGHNTGELFF.

The chain combines TRBV2 with TRBJ2-2; a weak D match, TRBD1 (6 bases). Trimming took 6 bases from V and 7 from J, leaving 15 bases between them. Germline CDR1 and CDR2: SNHLY and FYNNEI. CDR3 length equals 14 residues. The CDR3 DNA reads TGTGCCAGCAGCGTAAACAGGGACGGCGGGGAGCTGTTTTTT. Its translation is CASSVNRDGGELFF.

The V call is TRBV2, the J call TRBJ1-1; 7 nucleotides line up with TRBD1. The CDR3 runs to 15 residues. V lost 5 bases to trimming and J lost 3 bases; unmatched junction nucleotides: 9. Germline lookup yields CDR1 SNHLY and CDR2 FYNNEI. CDR3 protein: CASSSIPGQYTEAFF. CDR3 coding DNA: TGTGCCAGCAGTTCCATTCCGGGACAGTACACTGAAGCTTTCTTT. Full variable domain (rest looked up from reference TRBV2 and TRBJ1-1): EPEVTQTPSHQVTQMGQEVILRCVPISNHLYFYWYRQILGQKVEFLVSFYNNEISEKSEIFDDQFSVERPDGSNFTLKIRSTKLEDSAMYFCASSSIPGQYTEAFFGQGTRLTVV.

The chain links TRBV5-6 to TRBJ1-6, with a possible D match to TRBD1 (5 bases). The length of the CDR3 is 15 residues. Germline V gene data show CDR1 as SGHDT and CDR2 as YYEEEE. V shed 1 base and J shed 5 bases, with 10 bases lying between them. CDR3 protein: CASSLTGFNNSPLHF. CDR3 coding DNA: TGTGCCAGCAGCTTGACAGGTTTCAATAATTCACCCCTCCACTTT. Variable domain in full (rest from reference TRBV5-6 and TRBJ1-6): DAGVTQSPTHLIKTRGQQVTLRCSPKSGHDTVSWYQQALGQGPQFIFQYYEEEERQRGNFPDRFSGHQFPNYSSELNVNALLLGDSALYLCASSLTGFNNSPLHFGNGTRLTVT.

The V gene is TRBV19, the J gene TRBJ2-1, with TRBD2 matching over 7 bases. CDR3 length equals 15 residues. V was pared by 3 bases and J by 5 bases, with 7 bases of the junction left unmatched. Germline CDR1 and CDR2: LNHDA and SQIVND (reference sequence). The CDR3 loop reads CASSIRAGVDNEQFF. In DNA, the CDR3 is TGTGCCAGTAGTATTAGGGCGGGGGTGGACAATGAGCAGTTCTTC.

This chain connects TRBV6-1 to TRBJ1-1, with 7 positions matching TRBD1. The CDR3 contains 16 residues. Trimming took 4 bases from V and 1 from J; bases not matched to a gene: 9. Looked up from germline, CDR1 is MNHNS and CDR2 is SASEGT. The CDR3 loop reads CASSGRQGGPNTEAFF. CDR3 nucleotides: TGTGCCAGCAGTGGGAGACAGGGAGGTCCGAACACTGAAGCTTTCTTT.

This clone was picked up many times. The V gene is TRBV5-1, the J gene TRBJ2-5, with D maybe TRBD2 (6 bases). The length of the CDR3 is 16 residues. The V gene lost 0 bases and the J gene lost 2 bases, with 14 bases spanning the gap. Germline loops: CDR1 SGHRS, CDR2 YFSETQ. The CDR3: CASSLGPRAGQETQYF. The CDR3 coding sequence is TGCGCCAGCAGCTTGGGTCCTAGGGCGGGACAAGAGACCCAGTACTTC.

The rearrangement links TRBV9 to TRBJ1-6, with D unresolved. CDR3 length equals 16 residues. Germline V lookup: CDR1 SGDLS, CDR2 YYNGEE. V was clipped by 4 bases and J by 4 bases, with 15 bases between them. CDR3 sequence (DNA): TGTGCCAGCAGCCGCACACAGCGGCTATATAATTCACCCCTCCACTTT. This codes for CASSRTQRLYNSPLHF.

This clone turned up a few times. The chain has TRBV6-5 and TRBJ1-1; D is perhaps TRBD1 (5 bases). The CDR3 has 13 residues. Germline V gives CDR1 MNHEY, CDR2 SVGAGI. Between the trimmed V and J ends, which lost 5 bases and 11 bases, there was a span of 18 bases. This CDR3 is CASSPSQGFQAFF. CDR3 nucleotides: TGTGCCAGCAGTCCTTCTCAGGGATTCCAGGCTTTCTTT.

The rearrangement links TRBV5-6 to TRBJ1-5; D is uncertain. The V gene's germline CDR1 is SGHDT and CDR2 YYEEEE. The CDR3 covers 12 residues. V was shortened by 1 base and J by 3 bases, with 2 bases between the two germline ends. The CDR3 reads CASSLLNQPQHF. The CDR3 DNA reads TGTGCCAGCAGCTTGCTCAATCAGCCCCAGCATTTT.

CDR3 protein: CASSLIGGGYTF. As DNA, the CDR3 is TGTGCCAGCAGCTTAATAGGGGGCGGCTACACCTTC. The chain recombines TRBV7-9 with TRBJ1-2; TRBD1 matches 7 bases. This CDR3 is 12 amino acids long. Unmatched junction bases numbered 2, after V lost 2 bases and J lost 8 bases. Germline CDR1 is SEHNR and CDR2 is FQNEAQ (reference sequence).

The CDR3 here is CASSLASLTGGTEAFF. The CDR3 DNA reads as TGCGCCAGCAGCTTGGCCTCTTTGACAGGGGGGACTGAAGCTTTCTTT. The J gene is TRBJ1-1, the V gene TRBV5-1; 9 nucleotides agree with TRBD1. V trimming: 0 bases; J trimming: 5 bases; junction bases outside the gene matches: 8. Germline V lookup: CDR1 SGHRS, CDR2 YFSETQ. CDR3 size: 16 residues.

This sequence joins TRBV6-5 and TRBJ1-3, with D possibly being TRBD1 (6 bases). Germline loops: CDR1 MNHEY, CDR2 SVGAGI. Trimming shortened V by 6 bases and J by 3 bases, and 12 bases separated the two germline ends. CDR3 length: 14 amino acids. In DNA form, the CDR3 reads TGTGCCAGCAGCGCCAGGGACATTGGAAACACCATATATTTT. This encodes CASSARDIGNTIYF.